This T cell receptor (beta chain) was sequenced during a study of regulatory T cells in long-lasting Graves disease. Overall study findings and caveats: Persistent patients had more shared public clonotypes (around 2,800) than new patients (about 1,000). The small sample size may have reduced accuracy.

Libraries of TCR beta came from iRepertoire HTBI primers plus Arm-PCR of CDR3 regions. Original processing methods: From all samples, identification returned approximately 14 TRBJ and 60 to 80 TRBV segments. TCRdb fed the multiplex PCR reads into MiXCR, producing one record per CDR3 protein. The V and J calls shown here were made by TCRdb, not taken from the authors' results. The top ten clones hold about an eighth of a sample with a few hundred thousand distinct CDR3 sequences, approximately 23% of them seen once. CDR3 length: 15 residues. Looked up from germline, CDR1 is SGHTS and CDR2 is YDEGEE. After removal of 5 bases from V and 6 bases from J, the junction contained 11 bases not matched to a gene. Regarding time point: persistent/refractory GD, antithyroid drugs over 5 years with positive TRAb. From RNA extracted from PBMCs, the TCR library was made. With respect to this clonotype: Its antigen is unidentified.

The TCR sequence derives from a female donor with Graves disease. The rearrangement joins TRBV5-8 to TRBJ1-5, with 7 nucleotides matching TRBD1. This specimen consisted of peripheral blood mononuclear cells (PBMCs), obtained when the disease was refractory, from a patient treated with antithyroid drugs. CDR3: CASRSPGGVSQPQHF. Written as DNA, the CDR3 is TGTGCCAGCAGATCTCCAGGGGGAGTAAGTCAGCCCCAGCATTTT.